This TCR beta chain stems from a study of T cell responses to AZD1222 COVID-19 vaccine. Study-wide background: Second doses at about 4 or about 12 weeks were pooled. Study-wide points: Compared with day 0, the breadth and depth of the Spike-specific TCR repertoire rose significantly after two doses of AZD1222. Clonal diversity may have been underestimated in mostly white British donors. Reports say nearly half of spike-specific TCRs go after unmutated variant regions.

TCRdb keeps only in-frame clones here, not all; method: immunoSEQ multiplex PCR. The data show 110,000 to 150,000 clones, 75% to 90% seen once. Trimming left V 5 bases short and J 3 bases short, with 16 bases between. Germline loops: CDR1 SEHNR, CDR2 FQNEAQ (reference sequence). The CDR3 has 15 amino acids. Points on this clone: The antigen is undetermined.

The sequences come from peripheral blood, collected on day 0 of AZD1222 vaccination. The chain combines TRBV7-9 with TRBJ1-2; D is possibly TRBD1 (5 bases). The sequence derives from an adult in good health. CDR3 amino acids: CASSKGQGIDYGYTF. For the CDR3, the DNA is TGTGCCAGCAGCAAAGGGCAGGGTATAGACTATGGCTACACCTTC.